The 14 T cell receptor beta chains reported below all come from one sample, sequenced in a study of radiation and T cells in renal cell carcinoma. This table comes from immunoSEQ multiplex PCR, and its TCRdb copy is limited to in-frame clones, with some not included. The table has over 85,000 clones, around four fifths seen once; the top ten hold roughly a tenth. Time point indicated: blood 4 weeks post-SBRT, at nephrectomy. Regarding treatment: 15 Gy SBRT to primary tumor, nephrectomy 4 weeks later. Source: blood, taken from a patient whose treatment included radiotherapy and nephrectomy. The receptors shown here come from a man aged 50-60 years with renal cell carcinoma.

V usage is TRBV6-1 and J usage is TRBJ2-2; no reliable D call. V was shortened by 8 bases and J by 6 bases, with 13 bases between the two germline ends. CDR3 length: 13 amino acids. CDR1 is MNHNS, CDR2 SASEGT, per germline. The DNA for the CDR3 is TGTGCCAGCGCCGTGAGTATCCCCGGGGAGCTGTTTTTT. Encoded protein: CASAVSIPGELFF.

The chain links TRBV5-1 to TRBJ1-5; D remains unclear. V lost 4 bases and J 2 bases, leaving 13 bases between the germline ends. The germline V gene encodes CDR1 SGHRS and CDR2 YFSETQ. This CDR3 contains 15 residues. The CDR3 loop reads CASSPLDGRNQPQHF. For the CDR3, the DNA is TGCGCCAGCAGCCCCCTAGACGGCCGCAATCAGCCCCAGCATTTT. The full variable domain, with the rest looked up from reference TRBV5-1 and TRBJ1-5, is KAGVTQTPRYLIKTRGQQVTLSCSPISGHRSVSWYQQTPGQGLQFLFEYFSETQRNKGNFPGRFSGRQFSNSRSEMNVSTLELGDSALYLCASSPLDGRNQPQHFGDGTRLSIL.

The genes are TRBV11-3 and TRBJ2-1; maybe TRBD1 (5 bases). The CDR3 is 14 residues long. CDR1 is SGHNT, CDR2 YENEEA, per germline. Deletions cut 1 base from V and 2 bases from J, with 6 bases between. In DNA, the CDR3 is TGTGCCAGCAGCTTAGGGGGCCCCTACAATGAGCAGTTCTTC. Its translation: CASSLGGPYNEQFF.

The V call is TRBV5-1, the J call TRBJ2-7, with a possible D match to TRBD2 (6 bases). The germline V and J ends were trimmed by 5 bases and 7 bases, with 19 bases remaining between them. Per the germline V gene, CDR1 is SGHRS and CDR2 is YFSETQ. The CDR3 contains 14 residues. Written as DNA, the CDR3 is TGCGCCAGCAGGGATGGACTACCCGGTGGGGAGCAGTACTTC. Its translation is CASRDGLPGGEQYF.

This rearrangement joins TRBV27 to TRBJ2-7; no reliable D call. The CDR3 is 15 amino acids. CDR1 is MNHEY, CDR2 SMNVEV, per germline (reference sequence). V shed 2 bases and J shed 0 bases, with 11 bases lying between them. The CDR3 sequence is CASSLKATDSYEQYF. CDR3 nucleotide sequence: TGTGCCAGCAGTTTAAAGGCTACAGACTCCTACGAGCAGTACTTC.

The rearrangement links TRBV5-1 to TRBJ2-6; no clear D. Germline CDR1 SGHRS, CDR2 YFSETQ. Deletions cut 2 bases from V and 0 bases from J, with 6 bases between. The CDR3 runs 15 residues. As DNA, the CDR3 is TGCGCCAGCAGCTTAGGAGCCTCTGGGGCCAACGTCCTGACTTTC. This translates into CASSLGASGANVLTF.

This CDR3 is CASSRTPGQQNEKLFF. CDR3 in DNA: TGCGCCAGCAGCCGAACTCCGGGACAGCAGAATGAAAAACTGTTTTTT. This chain connects TRBV4-1 to TRBJ1-4, with 7 positions matching TRBD1. This CDR3 region has 16 residues. J was trimmed by 5 bases and V by 4 bases; bases with no gene match: 10. Germline CDR1 reads MGHRA; CDR2 reads YSYEKL.

The rearrangement uses TRBV5-5 and TRBJ1-2; the match to TRBD1 covers 9 bases. Looked up from germline, CDR1 is SGHKS and CDR2 is YYEKEE (reference sequence). The CDR3 loop spans 15 amino acids. The ends lost 4 bases at V and 5 bases at J; junction bases unmatched: 9. CDR3 in DNA: TGTGCCAGCAGCACCCGGACAGGGGCTGAGTATGGCTACACCTTC. This encodes CASSTRTGAEYGYTF.

The rearrangement links TRBV6-4 to TRBJ2-3; a weak D match, TRBD1 (6 bases). Germline V lookup: CDR1 MRHNA, CDR2 SNTAGT. The CDR3 spans 15 residues. V shed 6 bases and J shed 1 base, with 14 bases lying between them. For the CDR3, the DNA is TGTGCCAGCAGCCGAGGGACATATCGCACAGATACGCAGTATTTT. This encodes CASSRGTYRTDTQYF.

V usage is TRBV18 and J usage is TRBJ2-1, with 7 positions matching TRBD1. Germline V gene sequence: CDR1 KGHSH, CDR2 LQKENI. Trimming cost V 0 bases and J 2 bases; bases outside gene matches: 4. The CDR3 totals 16 residues. CDR3 sequence (DNA): TGTGCCAGCTCACCACCGGGACAGTCTGCCTACAATGAGCAGTTCTTC. This encodes CASSPPGQSAYNEQFF.

This chain uses TRBV6-6 with TRBJ1-3; D not certain. Per germline, CDR1 MNHNY and CDR2 SVGAGI (reference sequence). Deletions cut 4 bases from V and 0 bases from J, with 13 bases between. The CDR3 contains 16 residues. CDR3 loop: CASSFGGRHSGNTIYF. For the CDR3, the DNA is TGTGCCAGCAGTTTCGGCGGCAGGCACTCTGGAAACACCATATATTTT.

The rearrangement uses TRBV7-9 and TRBJ2-1; D is unresolved. Germline V gene data show CDR1 as SEHNR and CDR2 as FQNEAQ (reference sequence). The CDR3 totals 15 residues. V gave up 1 base and J gave up 5 bases, with 12 bases separating them. The CDR3 DNA reads TGTGCCAGCAGCTTAGATCTAGGCTTCCACAATGAGCAGTTCTTC. The encoded protein is CASSLDLGFHNEQFF.

This chain joins TRBV6-1 and TRBJ2-3; D is possibly TRBD1 (6 bases). Trimming cost V 3 bases and J 0 bases, with 19 bases left between them. Germline V gives CDR1 MNHNS, CDR2 SASEGT. This CDR3 comprises 18 residues. The DNA for the CDR3 is TGTGCCAGCAGTGAGGGGGCGCTTAGCGCAACTAGCACAGATACGCAGTATTTT. It encodes CASSEGALSATSTDTQYF.

This chain uses TRBV2 with TRBJ1-1, with D uncertain. Trimming stripped 6 bases from V and 6 bases from J, with 11 bases between. The CDR3 runs 12 residues. Germline values: CDR1 SNHLY, CDR2 FYNNEI. CDR3: CASSLAKAEAFF. The CDR3, as DNA: TGTGCCAGCAGCCTTGCGAAAGCTGAAGCTTTCTTT.